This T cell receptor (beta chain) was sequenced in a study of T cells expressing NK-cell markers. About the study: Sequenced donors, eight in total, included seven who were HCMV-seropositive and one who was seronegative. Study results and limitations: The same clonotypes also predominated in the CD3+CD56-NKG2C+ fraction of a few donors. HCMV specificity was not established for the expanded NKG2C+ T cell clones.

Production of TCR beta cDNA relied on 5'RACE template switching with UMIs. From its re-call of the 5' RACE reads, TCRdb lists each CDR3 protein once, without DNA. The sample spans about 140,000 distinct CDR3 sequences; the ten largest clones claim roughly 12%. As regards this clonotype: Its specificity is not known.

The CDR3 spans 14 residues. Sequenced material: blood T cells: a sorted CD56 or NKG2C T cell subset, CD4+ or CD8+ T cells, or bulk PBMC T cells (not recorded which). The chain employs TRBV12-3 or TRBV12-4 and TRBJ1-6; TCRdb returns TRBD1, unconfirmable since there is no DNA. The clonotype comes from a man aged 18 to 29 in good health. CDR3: CASSPTGFNSPLHF.